The 19 T cell receptor beta chains reported below all come from one sample, sequenced in a study of cytomegalovirus exposure and HLA in healthy donors. Clones were read by immunoSEQ multiplex PCR, and TCRdb kept only the in-frame ones, dropping some. The sample contains some 80,000 clones, roughly 96% of which appear only once. Sequencing input: PBMCs. The receptors were sampled from a woman between 18 and 29 years old in good health and CMV-seronegative.

V is TRBV14 and J is TRBJ2-5; 8 bases agree with TRBD2. The CDR3 is made up of 18 amino acids. The germline V gene has CDR1 SGHDN and CDR2 FVKESK. Trimming at V came to 1 base and at J to 0 bases, leaving 10 bases not matched to a gene. The CDR3 here is CASSQGSGGALYQETQYF. The DNA for the CDR3 is TGTGCCAGCAGCCAAGGTTCCGGGGGGGCCCTGTACCAAGAGACCCAGTACTTC.

The rearrangement uses TRBV7-9 and TRBJ1-2; possible D gene TRBD1, 6 bases. This CDR3 region has 15 residues. V was clipped by 3 bases and J by 7 bases, with 18 bases between them. The germline gives CDR1 SEHNR, CDR2 FQNEAQ (reference sequence). The CDR3 region is CASSLDSLTRGGYTF. CDR3 nucleotides: TGTGCCAGCAGCTTGGACAGTCTTACTCGGGGTGGCTACACCTTC.

This clone has just one count. This rearrangement joins TRBV19 to TRBJ2-2; 9 bases are shared with TRBD2. The CDR3 is 16 residues long. CDR1 is LNHDA and CDR2 is SQIVND in the germline V gene (reference sequence). V lost 6 bases, J lost 4 bases, and 9 bases stayed unmatched. The CDR3, as DNA: TGTGCCAGTAGGTCTAGCGGGACTCCGAGCACCGGGGAGCTGTTTTTT. Protein: CASRSSGTPSTGELFF.

The chain joins TRBV19 to TRBJ1-2; D is undetermined. V dropped 3 bases and J dropped 8 bases, with 16 bases sitting between them. CDR1 LNHDA and CDR2 SQIVND come from the germline V gene (reference sequence). The CDR3 totals 14 residues. CDR3 coding DNA: TGTGCCAGTAGTATCGAGGCGTCTAGAGCGGGCTACACCTTC. Encoded protein: CASSIEASRAGYTF.

The chain employs TRBV7-9 and TRBJ2-7; 7 bases match TRBD1. The germline V gene has CDR1 SEHNR and CDR2 FQNEAQ (reference sequence). This CDR3 is 15 amino acids long. V lost 2 bases, J lost 3 bases, and 7 bases stayed unmatched. CDR3 nucleotide sequence: TGTGCCAGCAGCTTACCCGGGACAGTCTTCTACGAGCAGTACTTC. It encodes CASSLPGTVFYEQYF.

The chain employs TRBV2 and TRBJ2-7; D ambiguous. CDR1 is SNHLY, CDR2 FYNNEI, per germline. CDR3 length equals 15 residues. V lost 6 bases to trimming and J lost 2 bases, with 17 bases between them. The CDR3 DNA reads TGTGCCAGCAGCCGGCCGGCGGCCCCGACCTACGAGCAGTACTTC. Encoded protein: CASSRPAAPTYEQYF. Drawing the rest from reference TRBV2 and TRBJ2-7, the complete variable domain is EPEVTQTPSHQVTQMGQEVILRCVPISNHLYFYWYRQILGQKVEFLVSFYNNEISEKSEIFDDQFSVERPDGSNFTLKIRSTKLEDSAMYFCASSRPAAPTYEQYFGPGTRLTVT.

V gene TRBV14 combines with J gene TRBJ2-1, with TRBD1 identical over 9 bases. Germline lookup yields CDR1 SGHDN and CDR2 FVKESK. The V and J ends lost 3 bases and 0 bases, in that order; junction bases with no gene match: 9. The CDR3 extends over 18 amino acids. CDR3 region: CASSQRPGTGSSYNEQFF. CDR3 nucleotide sequence: TGTGCCAGCAGCCAGCGACCCGGGACAGGGAGCTCCTACAATGAGCAGTTCTTC.

This chain connects TRBV18 to TRBJ2-7, with 8 bases that match TRBD1. The V gene end was trimmed by 3 bases and the J gene end by 3 bases; junction bases not matched to a gene: 7. The CDR3 consists of 15 residues. The V gene's germline CDR1 is KGHSH and CDR2 LQKENI. This CDR3 reads CASSPGQGIGYEQYF. CDR3 nucleotide sequence: TGTGCCAGCTCACCCGGACAGGGAATTGGCTACGAGCAGTACTTC.

J is TRBJ2-6 and V is TRBV5-4, with unresolved D. Per the germline V gene, CDR1 is SGHNT and CDR2 is YYREEE (reference sequence). The CDR3 spans 15 residues. The V gene lost 4 bases and the J gene lost 0 bases, with 8 bases spanning the gap. Here the CDR3 DNA reads TGTGCCAGCAGCGACCGACTCTCTGGGGCCAACGTCCTGACTTTC. It translates to CASSDRLSGANVLTF.

The V call is TRBV5-8, the J call TRBJ2-5, with 8 bases that match TRBD2. J was trimmed by 5 bases and V by 5 bases; bases with no gene match: 11. Germline V gene data show CDR1 as SGHTS and CDR2 as YDEGEE. The CDR3 runs to 15 residues. The CDR3 DNA reads TGTGCCAGCAGTTTTCGTAGCGGGACTAAGGAGACCCAGTACTTC. Translating it yields CASSFRSGTKETQYF.

This clone was counted a single time. The V gene is TRBV6-1, the J gene TRBJ1-5; 9 positions agree with TRBD1. CDR3 length: 15 residues. Germline V gene sequence: CDR1 MNHNS, CDR2 SASEGT. V shed 6 bases, J shed 6 bases, and the junction held 9 bases outside the gene matches. The CDR3 nucleotides are TGTGCCAGCAGCGAGGACAGGGGATCGAGTCAGCCCCAGCATTTT. Encoded protein: CASSEDRGSSQPQHF.

CDR3 region: CASRTGVDNSPLHF. The DNA for the CDR3 is TGTGCCAGCAGGACGGGGGTCGATAATTCACCCCTCCACTTT. The chain joins TRBV6-5 to TRBJ1-6, with D possibly TRBD1 on 5 matching bases. In germline, CDR1 is MNHEY, CDR2 SVGAGI. V was cut by 6 bases and J by 5 bases, with 11 bases left in between. The CDR3 spans 14 residues.

The rearrangement uses TRBV9 and TRBJ2-2; possible D gene TRBD2, 5 bases. The CDR3 extends over 13 amino acids. Germline CDR1 is SGDLS and CDR2 is YYNGEE. The V and J ends lost 6 bases and 6 bases respectively, with 12 bases between them. The CDR3 sequence is CASTVGGAGELFF. CDR3 coding DNA: TGTGCCAGCACCGTCGGAGGCGCCGGGGAGCTGTTTTTT.

This chain joins TRBV5-6 and TRBJ2-3; 10 bases match TRBD2. CDR1 is SGHDT and CDR2 is YYEEEE in the germline V gene. This CDR3 region has 16 residues. J gave up 6 bases and V 2 bases, and 9 bases lay outside the gene matches. CDR3 in DNA: TGTGCCAGCAGCTTAAGCCTAGCGGGAGTGACGGATACGCAGTATTTT. This codes for CASSLSLAGVTDTQYF.

V usage is TRBV6-5 and J usage is TRBJ1-2, with D hard to call. V shed 6 bases and J shed 4 bases, with 12 bases lying between them. The CDR3 spans 13 residues. Germline-derived CDR1 and CDR2 are MNHEY and SVGAGI. DNA for the CDR3: TGTGCCAGCAGGGTTCCCCTAGGCTATGGCTACACCTTC. Protein product: CASRVPLGYGYTF.

The chain employs TRBV27 and TRBJ1-2; perhaps TRBD1 as D (6 bases). V was pared by 2 bases and J by 14 bases, with 15 bases between. CDR1 MNHEY and CDR2 SMNVEV come from the germline V gene (reference sequence). This CDR3 region has 12 residues. This CDR3 is CASSLPPGAETF. CDR3 in DNA: TGTGCCAGCAGTTTACCGCCAGGGGCGGAGACCTTC.

The chain is built from TRBV19 and TRBJ1-1; possible D gene TRBD1, 6 bases. Per the germline V gene, CDR1 is LNHDA and CDR2 is SQIVND (reference sequence). The length of the CDR3 is 16 residues. The ends were cut back, 5 bases at V and 0 bases at J, with 16 bases in the middle. The CDR3 DNA reads TGTGCCAGTAGTCGTATTTGGGGGCGCGTGAACACTGAAGCTTTCTTT. Its protein is CASSRIWGRVNTEAFF.

DNA for the CDR3: TGTGCCAGCAGTTTGGTTGGGGAGGACTACGAGCAGTACTTC. Translating gives CASSLVGEDYEQYF. The chain joins TRBV27 to TRBJ2-7, with D perhaps matching TRBD2 (6 bases). The V end lost 3 bases, the J end lost 3 bases, and 12 bases lay between the germline ends. The germline gives CDR1 MNHEY, CDR2 SMNVEV (reference sequence). The CDR3 sequence is 14 residues long.

This sequence joins TRBV9 and TRBJ1-1, with TRBD1 as a possible D gene (5 bases). CDR3 length: 15 residues. With 0 bases removed from V and 0 bases from J, the gap between germline ends came to 9 bases. CDR1 and CDR2 from the germline V gene are SGDLS and YYNGEE. In DNA, the CDR3 is TGTGCCAGCAGCGTAGAGGCAGGGTTGAACACTGAAGCTTTCTTT. This encodes CASSVEAGLNTEAFF. The full variable domain, in which reference TRBV9 and TRBJ1-1 provide the parts outside the CDR3, is DSGVTQTPKHLITATGQRVTLRCSPRSGDLSVYWYQQSLDQGLQFLIQYYNGEERAKGNILERFSAQQFPDLHSELNLSSLELGDSALYFCASSVEAGLNTEAFFGQGTRLTVV.